These 24 T cell receptor beta chains share one sample of origin, sequenced in a study of T cells after yellow fever vaccination (dated by TCRdb to between 2019 and 2020). The treatment or condition label corresponds to: live attenuated yellow fever vaccine strain. Receptor amplification or capture employed 5' RACE. Sequencing instrument: Illumina HiSeq 2500. The public reads were run again by TCRdb, first through fastp at Q25 and then through MiXCR, and only productive beta chains were kept. Each entry merges the rows of one CDR3 protein and shows their most common DNA and genes. Here the sample has 300,000 to 350,000 distinct CDR3 sequences; roughly 8.3% occur a single time. About 16% of the sample is in the top ten clones. The source was PBMCs, collected 35 to 50 days after the first yellow fever vaccination. The source of these receptors is a man aged 18 to 29 who received the YFV17D yellow fever vaccine.

The J gene is TRBJ2-7, the V gene TRBV21-1; the table's D call, TRBD1, has no DNA check behind it. TRBV21-1 is marked as a pseudogene. The CDR3 is made up of 13 amino acids. For the CDR3, the DNA is TGTGCCAGCAGCAAGAACAGGGAATACGAGCAGTACGTC. Translating it yields CASSKNREYEQYV.

In its sample, this clonotype was seen a few times. This chain connects TRBV12-3 or TRBV12-4 to TRBJ2-1, with D unresolved. The germline V and J ends were trimmed by 3 bases and 10 bases, with 7 bases remaining between them. This CDR3 contains 11 residues. CDR3 coding DNA: TGTGCCAGCAGTTTTTTCGAGGAGCAGTTCTTC. Its protein product is CASSFFEEQFF.

The rearrangement uses TRBV7-2 and TRBJ1-1; D unclear. This CDR3 has 13 residues. Germline loops: CDR1 SGHTA, CDR2 FQGNSA. The V and J ends lost 3 bases and 5 bases respectively, with 10 bases between them. The CDR3 coding sequence is TGTGCCAGCAGCTTCCCGGAGATAACTGAAGCTTTCTTT. Protein sequence: CASSFPEITEAFF. The full variable domain, completed using reference TRBV7-2 and TRBJ1-1, is GAGVSQSPSNKVTEKGKDVELRCDPISGHTALYWYRQSLGQGLEFLIYFQGNSAPDKSGLPSDRFSAERTGGSVSTLTIQRTQQEDSAVYLCASSFPEITEAFFGQGTRLTVV.

This clonotype came up a few times. The chain links TRBV18 to TRBJ2-2, with D possibly being TRBD2 (6 bases). CDR3 length equals 16 residues. Trimming shortened V by 1 base and J by 7 bases, and 16 bases separated the two germline ends. Per germline, CDR1 KGHSH and CDR2 LQKENI. CDR3 protein: CASSPRLGGNGGELFF. CDR3 coding DNA: TGTGCCAGCTCACCACGACTGGGAGGAAATGGCGGGGAGCTGTTTTTT.

The rearrangement uses TRBV5-1 and TRBJ1-6; tentative D call: TRBD1 (5 bases). With 6 bases removed from V and 2 bases from J, the gap between germline ends came to 9 bases. This CDR3 is built from 14 residues. In germline, CDR1 is SGHRS, CDR2 YFSETQ. The CDR3 is CASKGAAYNSPLHF. The CDR3, as DNA: TGCGCCAGCAAAGGGGCGGCCTATAATTCACCCCTCCACTTT.

This clonotype was seen only a few times. The chain combines TRBV11-1 with TRBJ2-7, with 7 bases lining up with TRBD2. The CDR3 runs 13 residues. V was clipped by 4 bases and J by 3 bases; unmatched bases: 3. CDR1 is SGHAT and CDR2 is FQDESV in the germline V gene (reference sequence). CDR3: CASSSSGGYEQYV. CDR3 nucleotides: TGTGCCAGCAGCTCATCGGGGGGCTACGAGCAGTACGTC.

In this sample, this clonotype turned up a few times. As DNA, the CDR3 is TGTGCCAGCAGTTACTATCAGGGGAGTGGATCACCCCTCCACTTT. The encoded protein is CASSYYQGSGSPLHF. This chain connects TRBV6-5 to TRBJ1-6; D possibly corresponds to TRBD1 (6 bases). Trimming pared 1 base from V and 10 bases from J, leaving 14 bases between. The CDR3 contains 15 residues. CDR1 is MNHEY, CDR2 SVGAGI, per germline.

This clonotype came up a few times. The chain joins TRBV15 to TRBJ2-7; tentative D call: TRBD2 (5 bases). With 2 bases removed from V and 7 bases from J, the gap between germline ends came to 12 bases. The CDR3 totals 13 residues. Looked up from germline, CDR1 is LNHNV and CDR2 is YYDKDF (reference sequence). In DNA, the CDR3 is TGTGCCACCAGCAGACAGTCTGGAGGTGAGCAGTACGTC. This encodes CATSRQSGGEQYV.

This clonotype was counted a few times. The chain links TRBV5-1 to TRBJ1-1, with D unclear. V lost 0 bases, J lost 1 base, and 7 bases lay in between. CDR3 length: 14 residues. In germline, CDR1 is SGHRS, CDR2 YFSETQ. CDR3 nucleotides: TGCGCCAGCAGCTTGGCCCGACAGAACACTGAAGCTTTCTTT. Its protein is CASSLARQNTEAFF.

This clonotype was recorded a few times. The V and J genes are TRBV11-2 and TRBJ2-3; no clear D gene. CDR3 length equals 15 residues. Germline-derived CDR1 and CDR2 are SGHAT and FQNNGV. The V and J ends lost 4 bases and 6 bases respectively, with 17 bases between them. CDR3 protein: CASSYVSGGMDTQYF. CDR3 sequence (DNA): TGTGCCAGCAGCTACGTTTCCGGCGGAATGGATACGCAGTATTTT.

This clonotype was observed a handful of times. This chain links TRBV27 with TRBJ2-2, with 9 nucleotides matching TRBD1. V gave up 8 bases and J gave up 3 bases; unmatched junction bases: 7. The CDR3 spans 15 residues. The germline V gene encodes CDR1 MNHEY and CDR2 SMNVEV (reference sequence). CDR3 residues: CASYAGTGYTGELFF. The CDR3, as DNA: TGTGCCAGCTACGCCGGGACAGGGTACACCGGGGAGCTGTTTTTT.

The V and J genes are TRBV4-3 and TRBJ2-1; tentatively, D is TRBD1 or TRBD2 (5 bases each). CDR3 size: 17 residues. Between the trimmed V and J ends, which lost 0 bases and 4 bases, there was a span of 16 bases. In germline, CDR1 is LGHNA, CDR2 YSLEER. The CDR3 loop reads CASSQEPGTGIYNEQFF. CDR3 sequence (DNA): TGCGCCAGCAGCCAAGAGCCCGGGACGGGGATTTACAATGAGCAGTTCTTC.

This clonotype was observed many times. The CDR3 is CASSLGRRQETQYF. The CDR3 DNA is TGTGCCAGCAGCTTAGGTCGACGGCAAGAGACCCAGTACTTC. The V gene is TRBV11-2, the J gene TRBJ2-5; no definite D call. V gave up 1 base and J gave up 2 bases, with 8 bases separating them. The CDR3 runs to 14 residues. Germline V gives CDR1 SGHAT, CDR2 FQNNGV.

A few counts support this clonotype. The chain has TRBV7-9 and TRBJ1-2; D possibly corresponds to TRBD1 (5 bases). The V gene lost 1 base and the J gene lost 3 bases, with 9 bases spanning the gap. This CDR3 contains 14 residues. Per the germline V gene, CDR1 is SEHNR and CDR2 is FQNEAQ (reference sequence). CDR3 loop: CASSLDGAYYGYTF. As DNA, the CDR3 is TGTGCCAGCAGCTTAGACGGGGCTTACTATGGCTACACCTTC.

In this sample, this clonotype turned up a few times. The CDR3 protein is CASSLVGSYRDEQFF. The CDR3, as DNA: TGTGCCAGCAGCTTAGTTGGGTCCTATAGGGATGAGCAGTTCTTC. The chain combines TRBV7-8 with TRBJ2-1; D is unresolved. The ends were cut back, 1 base at V and 8 bases at J, with 15 bases in the middle. The CDR3 loop spans 15 amino acids. Germline values: CDR1 SGHVS, CDR2 FQNEAQ.

This clonotype was seen more than once but under ten times. The CDR3, as DNA: TGTGCCAGCAGCTCACCCACCCGGGACAGCGTCTCTGGAAACACCATATATTTT. Translation gives CASSSPTRDSVSGNTIYF. The V call is TRBV11-1, the J call TRBJ1-3; 7 bases match TRBD1. CDR3 size: 18 residues. The germline gives CDR1 SGHAT, CDR2 FQDESV (reference sequence). Germline trimming cut 4 bases from V and 0 bases from J; bases unmatched to any gene: 12.

The chain joins TRBV20-1 to TRBJ2-7; D uncertain. Between the trimmed V and J ends, which lost 6 bases and 2 bases, there was a span of 17 bases. Germline CDR1 is DFQATT and CDR2 is SNEGSKA (reference sequence). The CDR3 length is 14 residues. This CDR3 is CSARLGSSTYEQYV. The DNA for the CDR3 is TGCAGTGCGCGATTGGGGTCTTCTACCTACGAGCAGTACGTC.

This clonotype has only a few counts. The chain has TRBV5-1 and TRBJ2-3; 8 bases map to TRBD1. The CDR3 is 16 residues long. The junction had 5 bases not matched to a gene; V was cut back by 2 bases and J by 0 bases. The germline V gene has CDR1 SGHRS and CDR2 YFSETQ. The CDR3 here is CASSFNRGTSTDTQYF. DNA for the CDR3: TGCGCCAGCAGCTTCAACAGGGGGACTAGCACAGATACGCAGTATTTT.

CDR3 nucleotide sequence: TGCAGTGCTAGGACCGGTGCAACTAATGAAAAACTGTTTTTT. Translated, it gives CSARTGATNEKLFF. This sequence joins TRBV20-1 and TRBJ1-4; D not certain. The CDR3 consists of 14 residues. Trimming took 3 bases from V and 0 from J, leaving 8 bases between them. Germline lookup yields CDR1 DFQATT and CDR2 SNEGSKA (reference sequence).

The rearrangement joins TRBV9 to TRBJ2-3; TRBD1 matches 8 bases. The junction had 5 bases not matched to a gene; V was cut back by 0 bases and J by 8 bases. Per germline, CDR1 SGDLS and CDR2 YYNGEE. The CDR3 runs to 14 residues. CDR3 sequence: CASSVARQGATQYF. In DNA, the CDR3 is TGTGCCAGCAGCGTAGCCAGGCAGGGGGCTACGCAGTATTTT.

This clonotype was seen only a few times. The V and J genes are TRBV7-2 and TRBJ2-2; 8 bases line up with TRBD2. After removal of 1 base from V and 7 bases from J, the junction contained 5 bases not matched to a gene. This CDR3 has 15 amino acids. Germline values: CDR1 SGHTA, CDR2 FQGNSA. CDR3 DNA: TGTGCCAGCAGCTTAGGAGCGGGGGAAATCGGGGAGCTGTTTTTT. Its protein is CASSLGAGEIGELFF.

A few counts support this clonotype. The chain couples TRBV20-1 to TRBJ2-1; no clear D gene. The CDR3 has 13 residues. Germline loops: CDR1 DFQATT, CDR2 SNEGSKA (reference sequence). Deletions cut 6 bases from V and 4 bases from J, with 13 bases between. CDR3 loop: CSANDLSYNEQFF. CDR3 nucleotides: TGCAGTGCCAACGACCTATCATACAATGAGCAGTTCTTC.

The chain combines TRBV6-2 or TRBV6-3 with TRBJ1-2; 9 positions match TRBD1. From germline, CDR1 is MNHEY and CDR2 SVGEGT. CDR3 size: 13 residues. The trim removed 2 bases at V and 7 bases at J, leaving 2 bases unmatched. The CDR3 DNA sequence: TGTGCCAGCAGTTACGGGACAGGGCCTGGCTACACCTTC. This sequence encodes CASSYGTGPGYTF.

This clonotype was seen more than once but under ten times. The chain joins TRBV7-3 to TRBJ2-3; TRBD2 matches 10 bases. The CDR3 consists of 16 residues. Germline assignment: CDR1 SGHTA and CDR2 FQGTGA. V dropped 6 bases and J dropped 3; count of bases not matched to a gene: 9. The CDR3 DNA is TGTGCCAGCAGTCGGGTTGGAGCGGGAGGGACAGATACGCAGTATTTT. Its translation is CASSRVGAGGTDTQYF.